Each of the 15 T cell receptor beta chains below was sequenced from the same sample in a study of cytomegalovirus exposure and HLA in healthy donors. With 60 Vbeta and 13 Jbeta primers, the PCR was carried out. Sequencing was performed with immunoSEQ multiplex PCR; in TCRdb, only in-frame clones are kept and a portion is missing. The data hold 200,000 to 250,000 clones, with about 80% observed a single time. The sequencing input was PBMCs. The receptors shown here come from a woman aged 55-70 years in good health and CMV-seropositive.

This clone was recorded once. The V gene is TRBV9, the J gene TRBJ1-2; possible D gene TRBD1, 5 bases. The CDR3 sequence is 15 residues long. The germline V and J ends were trimmed by 3 bases and 8 bases, with 20 bases remaining between them. CDR1 is SGDLS and CDR2 is YYNGEE in the germline V gene. DNA for the CDR3: TGTGCCAGCAGCGCTCTTGGGGCAGAAGTTCAAGGCTACACCTTC. Residues: CASSALGAEVQGYTF. The variable domain in full, completed from reference TRBV9 and TRBJ1-2, reads DSGVTQTPKHLITATGQRVTLRCSPRSGDLSVYWYQQSLDQGLQFLIQYYNGEERAKGNILERFSAQQFPDLHSELNLSSLELGDSALYFCASSALGAEVQGYTFGSGTRLTVV.

This clone was detected only a few times. The rearrangement links TRBV19 to TRBJ2-6, with D uncertain. Germline V gene data show CDR1 as LNHDA and CDR2 as SQIVND (reference sequence). Trimming left V 4 bases short and J 2 bases short, with 9 bases between. CDR3 size: 15 residues. CDR3 DNA: TGTGCCAGTAGTACAGTGGAGACTGGGGCCAACGTCCTGACTTTC. Its translation is CASSTVETGANVLTF.

The chain recombines TRBV5-1 with TRBJ2-1, with 10 bases lining up with TRBD2. With V trimmed by 4 bases and J by 6 bases, 13 bases remained unmatched. CDR1 is SGHRS and CDR2 is YFSETQ in the germline V gene. The CDR3 covers 17 residues. CDR3 sequence (DNA): TGCGCCAGCAGCGTGGCAGGTTGGACTAGCGGTAGCAATGAGCAGTTCTTC. Its protein is CASSVAGWTSGSNEQFF.

The table lists this clone with many counts. The chain couples TRBV28 to TRBJ2-7; possibly TRBD1 for D (5 bases). Germline V gene data show CDR1 as MDHEN and CDR2 as SYDVKM. The CDR3 sequence is 16 residues long. Trimming pared 5 bases from V and 4 bases from J, leaving 21 bases between. CDR3 sequence reads: CASSLTPSTGDYEQYF. For the CDR3, the DNA is TGTGCCAGCAGTCTAACCCCCTCCACAGGAGATTACGAGCAGTACTTC.

V and J are TRBV15 and TRBJ1-2, with D possibly TRBD1 on 6 matching bases. Trimming removed 0 bases at V and 5 bases at J, with 7 bases between. This CDR3 comprises 13 residues. Germline CDR1 LNHNV, CDR2 YYDKDF (reference sequence). Here the CDR3 reads CATSRDGQYGYTF. The CDR3 DNA is TGTGCCACCAGCAGAGATGGACAGTATGGCTACACCTTC.

The CDR3 protein is CASSRTGIQGEQFF. CDR3 DNA: TGTGCCAGCAGCCGCACAGGGATTCAGGGTGAGCAGTTCTTC. V and J are TRBV7-8 and TRBJ2-1; D is perhaps TRBD1 (6 bases). CDR3 length: 14 amino acids. Germline values: CDR1 SGHVS, CDR2 FQNEAQ. The V end was cut by 5 bases, the J end by 9 bases, with 17 bases between.

V is TRBV9 and J is TRBJ2-5; maybe TRBD1 (5 bases). V was shortened by 0 bases and J by 3 bases, with 9 bases between the two germline ends. CDR1 and CDR2 from the germline V gene are SGDLS and YYNGEE. The CDR3 sequence is 14 residues long. The CDR3 region has the DNA TGTGCCAGCAGCGTAGGACAGTCAAAAGAGACCCAGTACTTC. Its protein is CASSVGQSKETQYF.

The J gene is TRBJ2-2, the V gene TRBV4-2, with TRBD2 identical over 8 bases. The CDR3 loop spans 15 amino acids. Germline V gene data show CDR1 as LGHNA and CDR2 as YNFKEQ. The V and J ends lost 4 bases and 2 bases, in that order; junction bases with no gene match: 3. CDR3 region: CASSPGTRNTGELFF. The CDR3 nucleotides read TGTGCCAGCAGCCCCGGGACTAGAAACACCGGGGAGCTGTTTTTT.

The rearrangement joins TRBV5-1 to TRBJ2-2, with D possibly matching TRBD2 (5 bases). The CDR3 has 15 amino acids. Germline CDR1 SGHRS, CDR2 YFSETQ. V was pared by 0 bases and J by 4 bases, with 10 bases between. In DNA form, the CDR3 reads TGCGCCAGCAGCTTGGATAGGCGGGCCACCGGGGAGCTGTTTTTT. It yields the protein CASSLDRRATGELFF.

The genes are TRBV5-1 and TRBJ2-5, with a tentative D call TRBD2 (5 bases). V was pared by 7 bases and J by 2 bases, with 6 bases between. In germline, CDR1 is SGHRS, CDR2 YFSETQ. CDR3 length: 11 amino acids. The CDR3 sequence is CASGEQETQYF. In DNA, the CDR3 is TGCGCCAGCGGGGAGCAAGAGACCCAGTACTTC.

The chain joins TRBV19 to TRBJ2-1; D uncertain. Germline V gene data show CDR1 as LNHDA and CDR2 as SQIVND (reference sequence). The ends were cut back, 0 bases at V and 0 bases at J, with 6 bases in the middle. The CDR3 totals 15 residues. The CDR3 is CASSIEGYSYNEQFF. The CDR3 DNA follows: TGTGCCAGTAGTATAGAGGGCTACTCCTACAATGAGCAGTTCTTC.

In the case of this clone: Other nucleotide sequences in the sample specify the same CDR3. This rearrangement joins TRBV5-1 to TRBJ1-1; TRBD1 aligns across 7 bases. Germline trimming cut 0 bases from V and 1 base from J; bases unmatched to any gene: 3. Germline CDR1 and CDR2: SGHRS and YFSETQ. The CDR3 is 15 amino acids. CDR3 residues: CASSLGGTANTEAFF. DNA of the CDR3: TGCGCCAGCAGCTTGGGCGGGACAGCGAACACTGAAGCTTTCTTT.

This rearrangement joins TRBV9 to TRBJ2-1; 12 nucleotides line up with TRBD2. Germline CDR1 and CDR2: SGDLS and YYNGEE. The CDR3 consists of 15 residues. Germline trimming cut 6 bases from V and 9 bases from J; bases unmatched to any gene: 10. The CDR3 region has the DNA TGTGCCAGCACGAGGGCTAGCGGGAGGGAGAGTGAGCAGTTCTTC. Its translation is CASTRASGRESEQFF. Drawing the rest from reference TRBV9 and TRBJ2-1, the complete variable domain is DSGVTQTPKHLITATGQRVTLRCSPRSGDLSVYWYQQSLDQGLQFLIQYYNGEERAKGNILERFSAQQFPDLHSELNLSSLELGDSALYFCASTRASGRESEQFFGPGTRLTVL.

This chain uses TRBV18 with TRBJ2-5; a weak D match, TRBD2 (5 bases). The germline V and J ends were trimmed by 1 base and 2 bases, with 8 bases remaining between them. The germline gives CDR1 KGHSH, CDR2 LQKENI. This CDR3 is 14 amino acids long. The CDR3 spells CASSPQRLQETQYF. The CDR3 region has the DNA TGTGCCAGCTCACCACAGAGACTACAAGAGACCCAGTACTTC.

The chain recombines TRBV11-2 with TRBJ1-2, with a possible D match to TRBD1 (5 bases). The CDR3 contains 16 residues. The V gene lost 3 bases and the J gene lost 4 bases, with 18 bases spanning the gap. The germline V gene has CDR1 SGHAT and CDR2 FQNNGV. The CDR3 sequence: CASSLGRGGVSYGYTF. The CDR3 DNA reads as TGTGCCAGCAGCTTGGGTCGGGGAGGGGTGAGCTATGGCTACACCTTC.